Presented here are 8 T cell receptor beta chains from one specimen sequenced in a study of CD8+ T cells in alopecia areata. Stated treatment: oral pan-JAK inhibitor, 5-10 mg twice daily. Extraction of RNA preceded its reverse transcription into cDNA, which served as the sequencing template. TCRdb's table, derived via immunoSEQ multiplex PCR, lists solely in-frame clones and lacks some. The top ten clones hold 5% to 6% of a sample with approximately 190,000 clones, 55% to 70% of them seen once. Specimen: CD4+ T cells sorted from blood, collected at week 24, from a patient treated with tofacitinib. The receptor set was obtained from a human donor with alopecia areata.

The chain uses TRBV6-1 and TRBJ1-4, with D possibly being TRBD1 (5 bases). Deletions cut 4 bases from V and 3 bases from J, with 15 bases between. This CDR3 is 16 amino acids long. Germline V lookup: CDR1 MNHNS, CDR2 SASEGT. The CDR3 reads CASSAYPGGANEKLFF. The CDR3 DNA reads TGTGCCAGCAGTGCATATCCCGGAGGGGCTAATGAAAAACTGTTTTTT.

This clone has a handful of counts. The chain recombines TRBV29-1 with TRBJ2-7; TRBD1 agrees at 9 bases. Trimming removed 0 bases from V and 3 bases from J; junction bases left unmatched: 0. The V gene's germline CDR1 is SQVTM and CDR2 ANQGSEA. There are 13 residues in the CDR3. CDR3: CSVEEGQGYEQYF. In DNA form, the CDR3 reads TGCAGCGTTGAAGAGGGACAGGGCTACGAGCAGTACTTC.

V gene TRBV7-6 combines with J gene TRBJ2-3; TRBD2 matches at 9 bases. This CDR3 is built from 17 residues. The J segment lost 2 bases and the V segment lost 1 base, leaving 7 bases of the junction unmatched. Germline-derived CDR1 and CDR2 are SGHVS and FNYEAQ. This CDR3 reads CASSLDPLAGNTDTQYF. As DNA, the CDR3 is TGTGCCAGCAGCTTAGACCCTCTAGCGGGGAACACAGATACGCAGTATTTT.

The chain joins TRBV7-2 to TRBJ2-7; D is perhaps TRBD2 (5 bases). The germline V gene encodes CDR1 SGHTA and CDR2 FQGNSA. The CDR3 contains 15 residues. The V and J ends lost 6 bases and 2 bases respectively, with 17 bases between them. The CDR3 region is CASSSFERNPYEQYF. CDR3 DNA sequence: TGTGCCAGCAGTTCCTTCGAGCGGAATCCCTACGAGCAGTACTTC.

As for this clone: One end of the junction varies from germline; a read error may be responsible. The chain recombines TRBV7-9 with TRBJ2-5; possibly TRBD1 or TRBD2 for D (5 bases each). Germline CDR1 and CDR2: SEHNR and FQNEAQ (reference sequence). This CDR3 spans 11 amino acids. The CDR3 bases are TGTGCCAGCAGACCCGGGACGGTGCAAGACTTC. Its protein product is CASRPGTVQDF.

The V gene is TRBV19, the J gene TRBJ2-4, with D perhaps TRBD1 (6 bases). Germline values: CDR1 LNHDA, CDR2 SQIVND (reference sequence). Trimming removed 5 bases from V and 3 bases from J, with 14 bases in between. The CDR3 length is 15 residues. CDR3 nucleotides: TGTGCCAGTAGTCTTACAGGGTCCCTCAAAAACATTCAGTACTTC. Amino acid sequence: CASSLTGSLKNIQYF.

The J gene is TRBJ2-7, the V gene TRBV2; 7 bases align to TRBD1. The junction had 3 bases not matched to a gene; V was cut back by 6 bases and J by 4 bases. The germline V gene encodes CDR1 SNHLY and CDR2 FYNNEI. There are 12 residues in the CDR3. CDR3 sequence reads: CASRYRGYEQYF. CDR3 DNA sequence: TGTGCCAGCAGATACAGGGGTTACGAGCAGTACTTC.

This clone was seen more than once but under ten times. This chain links TRBV7-9 with TRBJ2-3, with 12 bases that match TRBD1. V lost 1 base to trimming and J lost 4 bases; unmatched junction nucleotides: 3. The CDR3 consists of 16 residues. Per germline, CDR1 SEHNR and CDR2 FQNEAQ (reference sequence). The CDR3 DNA follows: TGTGCCAGCAGCTTAGGGGACAGGGGGCGCGCAGATACGCAGTATTTT. This sequence encodes CASSLGDRGRADTQYF.